These 9 T cell receptor beta chains came from one sample sequenced in a study of blood T cell repertoires in COVID-19. Assay used: immunoSEQ multiplex PCR; TCRdb lists only in-frame clones, some missing. The top ten clones hold around 4.2% of a sample with around 340,000 clones, about 86% of them seen once. The specimen was PBMCs or T cells enriched from blood (not recorded which). Source of these receptors: a middle-aged woman with acute COVID-19.

CDR3 nucleotide sequence: TGTGCCAGCAGCTTAGTTGCTTTACAGACGAATGAAAAACTGTTTTTT. This encodes CASSLVALQTNEKLFF. The genes are TRBV7-9 and TRBJ1-4; D call uncertain. The CDR3 runs to 16 residues. Trimming cost V 1 base and J 5 bases, with 14 bases left between them. The germline V gene has CDR1 SEHNR and CDR2 FQNEAQ (reference sequence).

This clone was seen just once. DNA for the CDR3: TGTGCCAGCAGCTTAGGGACAGGGTGGGATCAGCCCCAGCATTTT. Protein product: CASSLGTGWDQPQHF. V usage is TRBV7-9 and J usage is TRBJ1-5; 8 bases map to TRBD1. After removal of 1 base from V and 5 bases from J, the junction contained 4 bases not matched to a gene. The CDR3 is made up of 15 amino acids. Germline CDR1 reads SEHNR; CDR2 reads FQNEAQ (reference sequence).

This chain's CDR3 is CAIKTSGRSGEQYF. In nucleotides, the CDR3 is TGTGCCATCAAGACTAGCGGGAGATCGGGCGAGCAGTACTTC. The V call is TRBV28, the J call TRBJ2-7, with TRBD2 matching over 12 bases. The CDR3 runs 14 residues. Germline-derived CDR1 and CDR2 are MDHEN and SYDVKM. Unmatched junction bases numbered 10, after V lost 10 bases and J lost 6 bases.

This chain joins TRBV19 and TRBJ1-6; D possibly corresponds to TRBD1 (5 bases). V lost 6 bases and J 0 bases, leaving 12 bases between the germline ends. Germline CDR1 and CDR2: LNHDA and SQIVND (reference sequence). The CDR3 has 16 amino acids. The CDR3 region is CASRETESSYNSPLHF. The DNA for the CDR3 is TGTGCCAGTAGGGAGACAGAGAGCTCCTATAATTCACCCCTCCACTTT.

This chain connects TRBV3-1 (or the pseudogene TRBV3-2) to TRBJ2-7; 9 bases are a match to TRBD1. Germline trimming cut 7 bases from V and 6 bases from J; bases unmatched to any gene: 13. This CDR3 is built from 15 residues. Germline CDR1 and CDR2: LGHDT and YNNKEL (reference sequence). The CDR3 region is CASTNSGQGHFEQYF. The CDR3 DNA sequence: TGTGCCAGCACCAATTCGGGACAGGGTCACTTCGAGCAGTACTTC.

The chain couples TRBV20-1 to TRBJ1-6; no clear D. The length of the CDR3 is 16 residues. V was cut by 3 bases and J by 0 bases, with 12 bases left in between. The germline V gene has CDR1 DFQATT and CDR2 SNEGSKA (reference sequence). The CDR3 DNA sequence: TGCAGTGCTAGTATGGGAGGGTCCTCCTATAATTCACCCCTCCACTTT. Encoded protein: CSASMGGSSYNSPLHF.

The chain joins TRBV5-1 to TRBJ2-2; D might be TRBD2 (6 bases). The germline V gene has CDR1 SGHRS and CDR2 YFSETQ. The CDR3 is 16 amino acids. V lost 0 bases, J lost 4 bases, and 13 bases lay in between. In DNA, the CDR3 is TGCGCCAGCAGCTTGGTTGGGGGGAGTCCCACCGGGGAGCTGTTTTTT. Translation: CASSLVGGSPTGELFF.

The chain carries TRBV12-5 and TRBJ2-7; 8 bases map to TRBD2. CDR1 and CDR2 (germline): LGHNT, FRNRAP. Unmatched junction bases numbered 2, after V lost 4 bases and J lost 0 bases. This CDR3 comprises 14 residues. The CDR3 nucleotides read TGTGCTAGTGGTTCGGCGGGGGGCTCCTACGAGCAGTACTTC. This encodes CASGSAGGSYEQYF.

The chain employs TRBV4-3 and TRBJ1-2, with 12 bases that match TRBD1. V dropped 0 bases and J dropped 1; count of bases not matched to a gene: 6. This CDR3 is 18 amino acids long. The germline V gene has CDR1 LGHNA and CDR2 YSLEER. This CDR3 reads CASSQDTGQGANNYGYTF. In DNA, the CDR3 is TGCGCCAGCAGCCAAGACACGGGACAGGGGGCGAATAACTATGGCTACACCTTC.